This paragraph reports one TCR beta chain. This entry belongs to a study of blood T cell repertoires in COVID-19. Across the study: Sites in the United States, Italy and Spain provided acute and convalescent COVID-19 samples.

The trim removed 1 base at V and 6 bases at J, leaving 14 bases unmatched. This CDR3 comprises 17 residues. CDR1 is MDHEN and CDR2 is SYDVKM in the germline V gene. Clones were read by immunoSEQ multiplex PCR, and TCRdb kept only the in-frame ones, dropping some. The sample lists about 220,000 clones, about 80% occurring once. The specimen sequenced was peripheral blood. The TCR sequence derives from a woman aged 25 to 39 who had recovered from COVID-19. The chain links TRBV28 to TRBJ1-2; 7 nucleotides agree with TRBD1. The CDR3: CASSLYPSGGGTDGYTF. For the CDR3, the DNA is TGTGCCAGCAGTTTATATCCGTCCGGAGGGGGGACAGATGGCTACACCTTC.